These 19 T cell receptor beta chains share one sample of origin, sequenced in a study of T-cell memory formation after mild COVID-19. TCRdb fed the 5' RACE reads into MiXCR, producing one record per CDR3 protein. The sample comprises over 55,000 distinct CDR3 sequences, about 12% of which are singletons, and about 25% rests with the top ten. Input material: PBMCs or a T cell subset sorted from them (not recorded which). Source of these receptors: a man younger than 30 who had mild COVID-19 (a few samples of this study predate the infection). Cell type and time point are not known.

This clonotype was observed a handful of times. J is TRBJ1-1 and V is TRBV11-2; D remains ambiguous. The CDR3 has 14 amino acids. Germline V CDR1 and CDR2: SGHAT, FQNNGV. The V end lost 1 base, the J end lost 1 base, and 7 bases lay between the germline ends. CDR3 sequence (DNA): TGTGCCAGCAGCTTAGGACTGCAGAACACTGAAGCTTTCTTT. It yields the protein CASSLGLQNTEAFF.

The genes are TRBV7-2 and TRBJ2-3; D might be TRBD1 or TRBD2, each matching 5 bases. V was cut by 2 bases and J by 2 bases, with 8 bases left in between. Per the germline V gene, CDR1 is SGHTA and CDR2 is FQGNSA. This CDR3 is 14 amino acids long. The CDR3 region is CASSLTGTTDTQYF. The CDR3 nucleotides are TGTGCCAGCAGCTTAACGGGGACCACAGATACGCAGTATTTT.

This clonotype was counted only a few times. The chain combines TRBV2 with TRBJ2-1; unclear D gene. Trimming removed 8 bases at V and 0 bases at J, with 8 bases between. The CDR3 extends over 13 amino acids. Germline CDR1 and CDR2: SNHLY and FYNNEI. CDR3 sequence: CASHPSSYNEQFF. In DNA form, the CDR3 reads TGTGCCAGCCACCCCAGCTCCTACAATGAGCAGTTCTTC.

The table lists this clonotype with a few counts. The CDR3 coding sequence is TGCAGCGTCGGGTCCCGCAGTTTCTATGGCTACACCTTC. Amino acids: CSVGSRSFYGYTF. J is TRBJ1-2 and V is TRBV29-1; no definite D call. V was trimmed by 6 bases and J by 4 bases, leaving 15 bases between them. This CDR3 has 13 residues. Germline V gene data show CDR1 as SQVTM and CDR2 as ANQGSEA.

This chain's CDR3 is CASRPEDVNTEAFF. CDR3 DNA: TGCGCCAGCAGGCCGGAGGACGTGAACACTGAAGCTTTCTTT. This sequence joins TRBV5-1 and TRBJ1-1, with D unresolved. Germline CDR1 reads SGHRS; CDR2 reads YFSETQ. The CDR3 covers 14 residues. Trimming took 5 bases from V and 0 from J, leaving 11 bases between them.

The chain is built from TRBV20-1 and TRBJ1-1; perhaps TRBD1 as D (5 bases). Germline CDR1 is DFQATT and CDR2 is SNEGSKA (reference sequence). The CDR3 is 13 amino acids. CDR3 protein: CGTQTDLNTEAFF. The CDR3 region has the DNA TGCGGAACACAGACAGACCTGAACACTGAAGCTTTCTTT.

This clonotype was counted at least ten times. In DNA, the CDR3 is TGTGCCAGCAGCTTAGCGGCGGGGGAGCAGTTCTTC. It is translated as CASSLAAGEQFF. The chain has TRBV7-2 and TRBJ2-1, with TRBD2 as a possible D gene (6 bases). Germline loops: CDR1 SGHTA, CDR2 FQGNSA. The CDR3 is 12 amino acids. V was pared by 0 bases and J by 10 bases, with 7 bases between.

Here the CDR3 DNA reads TGCGCCAGCAGCTTAAGGACGGGGGGAAACACCATATATTTT. Protein: CASSLRTGGNTIYF. The chain uses TRBV5-1 and TRBJ1-3; the D is unclear. CDR3 length: 14 amino acids. Germline V gene lookup returns CDR1 SGHRS and CDR2 YFSETQ. The germline V and J ends were trimmed by 2 bases and 4 bases, with 10 bases remaining between them.

At least ten counts were recorded for this clonotype. The V and J genes are TRBV12-3 or TRBV12-4 and TRBJ1-6; D not resolved. Trimming took 2 bases from V and 13 from J, leaving 9 bases between them. The CDR3 covers 12 residues. DNA for the CDR3: TGTGCCAGCAGTTTAAGGTTTAGTCCCCTCCACTTT. It yields the protein CASSLRFSPLHF.

This clonotype was recorded at least ten times. The chain combines TRBV6-4 with TRBJ2-1; D gene ambiguous. Germline CDR1 is MRHNA and CDR2 is SNTAGT. CDR3 length: 15 residues. Trimming pared 5 bases from V and 5 bases from J, leaving 16 bases between. CDR3 nucleotide sequence: TGTGCCAGCAGTCCCCTTGGGTCAGCCCACAATGAGCAGTTCTTC. It encodes CASSPLGSAHNEQFF.

This clonotype was recorded at least ten times. The V call is TRBV20-1, the J call TRBJ1-1; 7 bases are shared with TRBD1. Germline-derived CDR1 and CDR2 are DFQATT and SNEGSKA (reference sequence). This CDR3 has 13 residues. V trimming: 7 bases; J trimming: 6 bases; junction bases outside the gene matches: 11. Here the CDR3 reads CSVPSGTVPEAFF. As DNA, the CDR3 is TGCAGTGTCCCGTCCGGGACAGTCCCTGAAGCTTTCTTT.

This chain uses TRBV6-6 with TRBJ2-7; TRBD1 matches 10 bases. This CDR3 has 16 residues. The trim removed 5 bases at V and 2 bases at J, leaving 9 bases unmatched. Germline V lookup: CDR1 MNHNY, CDR2 SVGAGI (reference sequence). The CDR3, as DNA: TGTGCCAGCAGTCCGGTTCGGACAGGGGGTACCTACGAGCAGTACTTC. Translating it yields CASSPVRTGGTYEQYF.

This clonotype was seen repeatedly, ten times or more. The rearrangement links TRBV5-1 to TRBJ2-7; D remains unclear. Per germline, CDR1 SGHRS and CDR2 YFSETQ. V was pared by 0 bases and J by 0 bases, with 7 bases between. There are 14 residues in the CDR3. The CDR3 spells CASSLDPSSYEQYV. The CDR3 region has the DNA TGCGCCAGCAGCTTGGATCCGAGCTCCTACGAGCAGTACGTC.

The chain couples TRBV15 to TRBJ1-1; D possibly corresponds to TRBD1 (5 bases). CDR1 and CDR2 from the germline V gene are LNHNV and YYDKDF (reference sequence). V lost 5 bases to trimming and J lost 3 bases, with 13 bases between them. The CDR3 covers 14 residues. DNA for the CDR3: TGTGCCACCAGCGACCCGGGACGGTACACTGAAGCTTTCTTT. Translated, it gives CATSDPGRYTEAFF.

The chain recombines TRBV27 with TRBJ2-2; TRBD2 might be the D (6 bases). V lost 3 bases and J 4 bases, leaving 9 bases between the germline ends. Germline CDR1 and CDR2: MNHEY and SMNVEV (reference sequence). The CDR3 runs 14 residues. The CDR3 sequence: CASSFPGGTGELFF. CDR3 nucleotides: TGTGCCAGCAGTTTCCCCGGGGGCACCGGGGAGCTGTTTTTT.

This clonotype was found many times. This chain joins TRBV2 and TRBJ2-5, with 10 bases that match TRBD2. The CDR3 runs to 13 residues. CDR1 is SNHLY, CDR2 FYNNEI, per germline. V trimming: 4 bases; J trimming: 4 bases; junction bases outside the gene matches: 0. The CDR3 protein is CASSGTSGETQYF. The CDR3 bases are TGTGCCAGCAGTGGGACTAGCGGAGAGACCCAGTACTTC.

The gene calls are TRBV7-2 and TRBJ2-5, with D unresolved. V lost 3 bases and J 5 bases, leaving 4 bases between the germline ends. The germline V gene has CDR1 SGHTA and CDR2 FQGNSA. The CDR3 covers 11 residues. The CDR3 is CASSFWETQYF. Here the CDR3 DNA reads TGTGCCAGCAGCTTCTGGGAGACCCAGTACTTC. The full variable domain, in which reference TRBV7-2 and TRBJ2-5 provide the parts outside the CDR3, is GAGVSQSPSNKVTEKGKDVELRCDPISGHTALYWYRQSLGQGLEFLIYFQGNSAPDKSGLPSDRFSAERTGGSVSTLTIQRTQQEDSAVYLCASSFWETQYFGPGTRLLVL.

This clonotype has ten or more counts. The chain couples TRBV4-2 to TRBJ2-4; 11 bases map to TRBD2. The V and J ends lost 4 bases and 3 bases, in that order; junction bases with no gene match: 2. Germline V CDR1 and CDR2: LGHNA, YNFKEQ. CDR3 length: 15 amino acids. The CDR3 DNA is TGTGCCAGCAGCCGAGGGACTAGCGGCAAAAACATTCAGTACTTC. Amino acids: CASSRGTSGKNIQYF.

This clonotype was picked up many times. The chain has TRBV5-1 and TRBJ2-7; 7 bases match TRBD1. The ends lost 1 base at V and 3 bases at J; junction bases unmatched: 7. This CDR3 comprises 15 residues. Germline CDR1 and CDR2: SGHRS and YFSETQ. This chain's CDR3 is CASSLKPGGLYEQYV. CDR3 in DNA: TGCGCCAGCAGCTTGAAGCCAGGGGGTCTCTACGAGCAGTACGTC.